Described below is a single T cell receptor beta chain sequence and its context. The V gene end was trimmed by 7 bases and the J gene end by 8 bases; junction bases not matched to a gene: 13. The germline CDR1 and CDR2 sequences are SNHLY and FYNNEI. The CDR3 runs 15 residues. Clones were sequenced by immunoSEQ multiplex PCR, and TCRdb holds only the in-frame ones, with some missing. This table has about 160,000 clones, 90% appearing once. The data stem from a study of blood T cell repertoires in COVID-19. This sequence was found in a man in his forties or fifties with acute or convalescent COVID-19. This chain joins TRBV2 and TRBJ2-1; 8 nucleotides agree with TRBD1. Sample: peripheral blood. In DNA form, the CDR3 reads TGTGCCAGCACAACCAGGGGGCCCTCTATCGATGAGCAGTTCTTC. This gives the protein CASTTRGPSIDEQFF. The whole variable domain, remainder taken from reference TRBV2 and TRBJ2-1, is EPEVTQTPSHQVTQMGQEVILRCVPISNHLYFYWYRQILGQKVEFLVSFYNNEISEKSEIFDDQFSVERPDGSNFTLKIRSTKLEDSAMYFCASTTRGPSIDEQFFGPGTRLTVL.